Ten or more counts support the clone carrying this T cell receptor beta chain. Its antigen is unknown. The data are from a study of T cells in Graves' hyperthyroidism and ophthalmopathy. The germline gives CDR1 LNHDA, CDR2 SQIVND (reference sequence). V gave up 5 bases and J gave up 0 bases, with 13 bases separating them. The CDR3 totals 15 residues. RNA transcripts were the template for amplifying TCR beta CDR3 regions. The HTBI primer set was used in a first-round RT-PCR of the TCR CDR3. TCRdb called the multiplex PCR reads again in MiXCR, with one record for every CDR3 protein. Counted here are roughly 500,000 distinct CDR3 sequences, 40% to 50% occurring once; the ten biggest clones make up approximately 44%. Study-level points and caveats: Most thyroid clonotypes that were expanded above 0.001 also turned up in blood. Ophthalmopathy cases were set apart from stable hyperthyroidism by a 13 V-J model. The model forecast ophthalmopathy, anticipating it by a median about 7 months before onset.

The sample taken for sequencing was peripheral blood or thyroid tissue (not recorded which). The V and J genes are TRBV19 and TRBJ1-1; no firm D call. The receptor was isolated from an adult woman with Graves' disease, either hyperthyroidism or ophthalmopathy (not recorded which). For the CDR3, the DNA is TGTGCCAGTAGTTTCGGAGGAGGTATGAACACTGAAGCTTTCTTT. This sequence encodes CASSFGGGMNTEAFF. The whole variable domain, remainder taken from reference TRBV19 and TRBJ1-1, is DGGITQSPKYLFRKEGQNVTLSCEQNLNHDAMYWYRQDPGQGLRLIYYSQIVNDFQKGDIAEGYSVSREKKESFPLTVTSAQKNPTAFYLCASSFGGGMNTEAFFGQGTRLTVV.